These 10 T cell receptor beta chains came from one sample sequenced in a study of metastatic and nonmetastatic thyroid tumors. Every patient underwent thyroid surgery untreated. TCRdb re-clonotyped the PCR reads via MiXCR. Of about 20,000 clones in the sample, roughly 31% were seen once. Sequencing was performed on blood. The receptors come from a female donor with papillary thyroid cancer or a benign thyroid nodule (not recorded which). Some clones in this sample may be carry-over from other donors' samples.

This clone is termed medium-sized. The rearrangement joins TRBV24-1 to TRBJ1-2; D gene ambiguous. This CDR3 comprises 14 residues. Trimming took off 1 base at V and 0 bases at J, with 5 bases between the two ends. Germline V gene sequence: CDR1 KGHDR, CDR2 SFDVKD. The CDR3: CATSDFSTNYGYTF. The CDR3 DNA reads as TGTGCCACCAGTGATTTCTCCACTAACTATGGCTACACCTTC.

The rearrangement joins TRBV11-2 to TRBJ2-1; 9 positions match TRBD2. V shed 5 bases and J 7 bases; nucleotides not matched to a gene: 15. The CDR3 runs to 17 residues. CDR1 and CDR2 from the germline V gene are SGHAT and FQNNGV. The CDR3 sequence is CASSIRPSGITTNEQFF. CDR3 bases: TGTGCCAGCAGCATCCGTCCTAGCGGGATAACGACGAATGAGCAGTTCTTC.

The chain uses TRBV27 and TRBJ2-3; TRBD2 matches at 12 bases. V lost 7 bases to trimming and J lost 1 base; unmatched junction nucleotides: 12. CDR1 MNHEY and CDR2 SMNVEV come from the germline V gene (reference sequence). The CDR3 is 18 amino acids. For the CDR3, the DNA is TGTGCCAGCACCCCTGGGACTAGCGGGTTAGGCGGCACAGATACGCAGTATTTT. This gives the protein CASTPGTSGLGGTDTQYF.

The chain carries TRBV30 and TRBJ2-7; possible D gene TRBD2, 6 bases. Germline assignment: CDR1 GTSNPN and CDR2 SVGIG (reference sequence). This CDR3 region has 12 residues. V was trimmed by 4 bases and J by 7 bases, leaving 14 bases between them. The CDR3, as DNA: TGTGCCTGGACCCCGCTTGCGGGGGAGCAGTACTTC. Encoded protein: CAWTPLAGEQYF.

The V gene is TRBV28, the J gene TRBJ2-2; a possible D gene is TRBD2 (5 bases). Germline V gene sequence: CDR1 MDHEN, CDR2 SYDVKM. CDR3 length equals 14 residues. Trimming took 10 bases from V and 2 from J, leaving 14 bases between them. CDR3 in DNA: TGTGCCACCGTCTGGGGAGCAAACACCGGGGAGCTGTTTTTT. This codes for CATVWGANTGELFF.

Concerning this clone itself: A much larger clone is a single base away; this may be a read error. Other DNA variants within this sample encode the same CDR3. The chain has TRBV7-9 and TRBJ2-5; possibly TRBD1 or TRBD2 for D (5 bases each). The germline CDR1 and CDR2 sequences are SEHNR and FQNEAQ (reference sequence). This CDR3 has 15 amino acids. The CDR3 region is CASSYDMGVQETQYF. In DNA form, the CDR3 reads TGTGCCAGCAGTTATGACATGGGGGTTCAAGAGACACAGTACTTC. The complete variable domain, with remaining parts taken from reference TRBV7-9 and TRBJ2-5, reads DTGVSQNPRHKITKRGQNVTFRCDPISEHNRLYWYRQTLGQGPEFLTYFQNEAQLEKSRLLSDRFSAERPKGSFSTLEIQRTEQGDSAMYLCASSYDMGVQETQYFGPGTRLLVL.

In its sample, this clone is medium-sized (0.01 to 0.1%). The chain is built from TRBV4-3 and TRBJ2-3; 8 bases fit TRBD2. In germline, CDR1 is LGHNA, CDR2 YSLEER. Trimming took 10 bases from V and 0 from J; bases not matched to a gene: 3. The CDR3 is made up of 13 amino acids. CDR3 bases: TGCGCCACCGGGGGGGGTAGCACAGATACGCAGTATTTT. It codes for CATGGGSTDTQYF.

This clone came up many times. CDR3 nucleotides: TGTGCCAGCAGCTTGGAAGGGGATACAGATACGCAGTATTTT. Its translation is CASSLEGDTDTQYF. V is TRBV5-5 and J is TRBJ2-3; possibly TRBD1 for D (5 bases). The CDR3 has 14 residues. CDR1 SGHKS and CDR2 YYEKEE come from the germline V gene (reference sequence). The V end was cut by 0 bases, the J end by 3 bases, with 8 bases between.

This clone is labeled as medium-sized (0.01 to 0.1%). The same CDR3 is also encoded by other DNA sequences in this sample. CDR3 in amino acids: CASSPTAAGASTDTQYF. CDR3 DNA sequence: TGTGCCAGCAGTCCGACGGCGGCGGGCGCTAGCACAGATACGCAGTATTTT. The genes are TRBV27 and TRBJ2-3, with D possibly being TRBD2 (5 bases). This CDR3 has 17 amino acids. V was clipped by 5 bases and J by 0 bases, with 18 bases between them. Germline CDR1 reads MNHEY; CDR2 reads SMNVEV (reference sequence).

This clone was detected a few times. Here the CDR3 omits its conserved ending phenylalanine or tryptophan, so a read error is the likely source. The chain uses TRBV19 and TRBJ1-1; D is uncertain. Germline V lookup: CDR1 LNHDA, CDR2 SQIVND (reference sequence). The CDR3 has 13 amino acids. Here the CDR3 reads CAGSIRENTEAFL. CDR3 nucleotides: TGTGCCGGTAGTATAAGGGAAAACACTGAAGCTTTCCTT.